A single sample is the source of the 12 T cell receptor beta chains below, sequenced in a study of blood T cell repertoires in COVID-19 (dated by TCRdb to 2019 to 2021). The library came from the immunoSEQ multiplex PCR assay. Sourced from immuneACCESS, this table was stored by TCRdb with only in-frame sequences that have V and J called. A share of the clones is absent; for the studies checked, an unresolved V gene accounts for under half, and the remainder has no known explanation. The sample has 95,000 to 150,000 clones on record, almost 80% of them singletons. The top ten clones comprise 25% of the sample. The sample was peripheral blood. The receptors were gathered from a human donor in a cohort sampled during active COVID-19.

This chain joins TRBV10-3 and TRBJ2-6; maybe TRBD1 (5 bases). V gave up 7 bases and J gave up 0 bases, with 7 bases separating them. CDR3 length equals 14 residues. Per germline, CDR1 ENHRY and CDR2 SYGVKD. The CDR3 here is CAINQGSGANVLTF. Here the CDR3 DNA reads TGTGCCATCAATCAGGGCTCTGGGGCCAACGTCCTGACTTTC.

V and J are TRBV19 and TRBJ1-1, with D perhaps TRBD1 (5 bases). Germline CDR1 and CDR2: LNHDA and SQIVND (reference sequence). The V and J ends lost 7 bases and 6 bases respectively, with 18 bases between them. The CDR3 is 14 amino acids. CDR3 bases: TGTGCCAGTAACACAGGAGGGAATTTCGCTGAAGCTTTCTTT. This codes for CASNTGGNFAEAFF. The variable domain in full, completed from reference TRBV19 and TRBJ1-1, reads DGGITQSPKYLFRKEGQNVTLSCEQNLNHDAMYWYRQDPGQGLRLIYYSQIVNDFQKGDIAEGYSVSREKKESFPLTVTSAQKNPTAFYLCASNTGGNFAEAFFGQGTRLTVV.

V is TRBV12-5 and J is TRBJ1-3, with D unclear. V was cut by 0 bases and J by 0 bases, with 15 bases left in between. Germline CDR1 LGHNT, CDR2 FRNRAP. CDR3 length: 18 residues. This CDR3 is CASGLVMENSRSGNTIYF. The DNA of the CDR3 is TGTGCTAGTGGTTTGGTAATGGAAAACAGCCGCTCTGGAAACACCATATATTTT.

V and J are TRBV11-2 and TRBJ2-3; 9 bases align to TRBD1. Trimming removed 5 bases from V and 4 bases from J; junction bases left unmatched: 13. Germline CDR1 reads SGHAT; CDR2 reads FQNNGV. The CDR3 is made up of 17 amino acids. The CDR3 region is CASSAPGQGGTADTQYF. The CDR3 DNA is TGTGCCAGCAGCGCTCCGGGACAGGGTGGGACCGCAGATACGCAGTATTTT.

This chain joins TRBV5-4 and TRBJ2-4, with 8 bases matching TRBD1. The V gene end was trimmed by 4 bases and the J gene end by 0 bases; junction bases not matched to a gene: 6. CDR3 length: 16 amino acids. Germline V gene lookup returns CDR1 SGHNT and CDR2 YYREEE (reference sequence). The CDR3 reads CASSPGTGLAKNIQYF. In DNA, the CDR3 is TGTGCCAGCAGCCCCGGGACAGGACTAGCCAAAAACATTCAGTACTTC.

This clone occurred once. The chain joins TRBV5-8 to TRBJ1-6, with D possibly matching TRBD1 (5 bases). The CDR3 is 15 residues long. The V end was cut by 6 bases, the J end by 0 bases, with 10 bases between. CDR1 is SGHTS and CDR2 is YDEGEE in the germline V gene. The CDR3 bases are TGTGCCAGCACCCTTCAGGGCTCCTATAATTCACCCCTCCACTTT. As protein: CASTLQGSYNSPLHF.

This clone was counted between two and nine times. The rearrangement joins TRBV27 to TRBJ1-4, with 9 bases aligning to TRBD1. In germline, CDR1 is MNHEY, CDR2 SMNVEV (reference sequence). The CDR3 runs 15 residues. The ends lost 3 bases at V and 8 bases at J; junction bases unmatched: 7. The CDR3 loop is CASSFTGGLGEKLFF. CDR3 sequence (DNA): TGTGCCAGCAGTTTTACAGGGGGCTTGGGGGAAAAACTGTTTTTT.

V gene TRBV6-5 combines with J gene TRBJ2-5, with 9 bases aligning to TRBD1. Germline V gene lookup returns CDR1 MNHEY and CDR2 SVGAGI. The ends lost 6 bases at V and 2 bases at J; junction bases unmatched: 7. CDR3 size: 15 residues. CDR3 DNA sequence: TGTGCCAGCAGAGGACTGACAGGGGGACAAGAGACCCAGTACTTC. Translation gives CASRGLTGGQETQYF.

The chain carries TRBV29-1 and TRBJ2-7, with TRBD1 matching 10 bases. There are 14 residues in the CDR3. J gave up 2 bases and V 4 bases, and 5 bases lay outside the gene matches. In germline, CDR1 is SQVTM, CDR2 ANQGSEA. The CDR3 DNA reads TGCAGCGTTGTGGGACAGGGGTCCCCCTACGAGCAGTACTTC. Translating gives CSVVGQGSPYEQYF.

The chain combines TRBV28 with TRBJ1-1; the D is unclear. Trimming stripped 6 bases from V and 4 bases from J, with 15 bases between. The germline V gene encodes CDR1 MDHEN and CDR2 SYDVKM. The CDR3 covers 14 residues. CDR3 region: CASRPSDGGTEAFF. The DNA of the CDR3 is TGTGCCAGCAGACCCTCCGACGGAGGCACTGAAGCTTTCTTT.

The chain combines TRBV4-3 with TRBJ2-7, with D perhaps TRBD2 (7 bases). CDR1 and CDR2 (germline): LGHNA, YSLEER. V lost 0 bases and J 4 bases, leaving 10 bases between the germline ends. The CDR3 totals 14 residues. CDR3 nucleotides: TGCGCCAGCAGCCAAGATAAGGGGGGGTACGAGCAGTACTTC. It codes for CASSQDKGGYEQYF.

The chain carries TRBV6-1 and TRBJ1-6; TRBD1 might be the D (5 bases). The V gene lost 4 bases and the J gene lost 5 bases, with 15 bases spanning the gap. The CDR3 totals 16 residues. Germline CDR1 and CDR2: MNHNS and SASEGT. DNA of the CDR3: TGTGCCAGCAGTGCTAGGGGATTGTTAAATAATTCACCCCTCCACTTT. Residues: CASSARGLLNNSPLHF.